These 19 T cell receptor beta chains originate from one sample sequenced in a study of blood T cell repertoires in COVID-19. The assay was immunoSEQ multiplex PCR, and TCRdb's table has in-frame clones only and misses some. The data contain 290,000 or so clones, more than 75% of them seen just once; the ten biggest clones take up roughly 1.3%. The sequenced sample consisted of peripheral blood. Receptor source: a man aged 65 to 85 with acute or convalescent COVID-19.

The rearrangement uses TRBV7-9 and TRBJ1-1; 7 positions agree with TRBD1. The trim removed 7 bases at V and 1 base at J, leaving 6 bases unmatched. The CDR3 is made up of 14 amino acids. The V gene's germline CDR1 is SEHNR and CDR2 FQNEAQ (reference sequence). CDR3 DNA: TGTGCCAGCATAGTAGGGGGCGGGAACACTGAAGCTTTCTTT. Its translation is CASIVGGGNTEAFF.

V usage is TRBV2 and J usage is TRBJ1-5, with 7 positions matching TRBD1. With 6 bases clipped from V and 1 base from J, the junction kept 9 bases outside the gene matches. Germline loops: CDR1 SNHLY, CDR2 FYNNEI. The length of the CDR3 is 16 residues. CDR3 coding DNA: TGTGCCAGCAGCGAGAGACTGACAGGGAGCAATCAGCCCCAGCATTTT. It translates to CASSERLTGSNQPQHF.

V gene TRBV25-1 combines with J gene TRBJ2-1; D may be TRBD2 (6 bases). The V gene's germline CDR1 is MGHDK and CDR2 SYGVNS. Trimming cost V 5 bases and J 3 bases, with 11 bases left between them. The CDR3 sequence is 14 residues long. The CDR3 DNA follows: TGTGCCAGCAGTCGGGGACTGGTCTACAATGAGCAGTTCTTC. It is translated as CASSRGLVYNEQFF.

The chain links TRBV6-1 to TRBJ1-1; weak D call: TRBD1 (5 bases). Looked up from germline, CDR1 is MNHNS and CDR2 is SASEGT. The CDR3 covers 17 residues. V lost 4 bases to trimming and J lost 9 bases, with 27 bases between them. CDR3 coding DNA: TGTGCCAGCAGTGGGGCTCAGATGCGGCCACTGAAGGGGAAAGCTTTCTTT. It encodes CASSGAQMRPLKGKAFF.

Written as DNA, the CDR3 is TGCAGTGCTAGTGGGCAGGGGAGCACCGGGGAGCTGTTTTTT. Its protein is CSASGQGSTGELFF. This sequence joins TRBV20-1 and TRBJ2-2; D perhaps matches TRBD1 (6 bases). This CDR3 comprises 14 residues. Germline V CDR1 and CDR2: DFQATT, SNEGSKA (reference sequence). V was cut by 3 bases and J by 4 bases, with 12 bases left in between.

This chain joins TRBV5-4 and TRBJ2-1; TRBD1 is a possible D gene (6 bases). The length of the CDR3 is 15 residues. Germline values: CDR1 SGHNT, CDR2 YYREEE (reference sequence). V was pared by 1 base and J by 6 bases, with 14 bases between. CDR3 in amino acids: CASSLNRMGANEQFF. As DNA, the CDR3 is TGTGCCAGCAGCTTGAATCGTATGGGGGCCAATGAGCAGTTCTTC.

This clone was counted once. The CDR3 DNA sequence: TGTGCCAGCACCCCAACCTATGGGACAGGGGAGGCCCAGTACTTC. As protein: CASTPTYGTGEAQYF. This chain joins TRBV9 and TRBJ2-5; 10 nucleotides match TRBD1. The CDR3 covers 15 residues. Germline V lookup: CDR1 SGDLS, CDR2 YYNGEE. The junction had 14 bases not matched to a gene; V was cut back by 6 bases and J by 9 bases.

The chain has TRBV6-1 and TRBJ2-7; weak D call: TRBD1 (5 bases). Germline-derived CDR1 and CDR2 are MNHNS and SASEGT. The V gene lost 1 base and the J gene lost 7 bases, with 8 bases spanning the gap. The CDR3 is 12 residues long. DNA of the CDR3: TGTGCCAGCAGTGAAGTAGGGGATGAGCAGTACTTC. Its protein is CASSEVGDEQYF.

The rearrangement uses TRBV27 and TRBJ1-3; D may be TRBD1 (5 bases). The CDR3 extends over 13 amino acids. The germline V gene encodes CDR1 MNHEY and CDR2 SMNVEV (reference sequence). V gave up 5 bases and J gave up 5 bases, with 10 bases separating them. CDR3 nucleotides: TGTGCCAGCAGTCCACAGGAAAGAAACACCATATATTTT. It encodes CASSPQERNTIYF.

The genes are TRBV27 and TRBJ1-1, with a tentative D call TRBD1 (6 bases). The germline V gene encodes CDR1 MNHEY and CDR2 SMNVEV (reference sequence). Trimming took off 3 bases at V and 8 bases at J, with 22 bases between the two ends. There are 16 residues in the CDR3. The CDR3 sequence: CASSFLGATQASEAFF. CDR3 DNA sequence: TGTGCCAGCAGTTTTTTGGGGGCCACGCAGGCCTCGGAAGCTTTCTTT.

The chain recombines TRBV6-6 with TRBJ2-5; tentative D call: TRBD1 (5 bases). V lost 6 bases to trimming and J lost 3 bases, with 17 bases between them. The germline CDR1 and CDR2 sequences are MNHNY and SVGAGI (reference sequence). The CDR3 extends over 15 amino acids. CDR3 region: CASRPPPQGEETQYF. In DNA, the CDR3 is TGTGCCAGCAGGCCACCTCCCCAGGGCGAAGAGACCCAGTACTTC.

In its sample, this clone was seen once. This rearrangement joins TRBV10-3 to TRBJ2-3; D gene uncertain. This CDR3 spans 13 amino acids. Germline assignment: CDR1 ENHRY and CDR2 SYGVKD. Trimming cost V 7 bases and J 0 bases, with 8 bases left between them. The CDR3: CAITRSSTDTQYF. The CDR3 nucleotides are TGTGCCATCACTCGGAGCAGCACAGATACGCAGTATTTT.

The rearrangement joins TRBV6-2 or TRBV6-3 to TRBJ2-2, with 12 bases that match TRBD2. Trimming cost V 5 bases and J 6 bases; bases outside gene matches: 7. Germline-derived CDR1 and CDR2 are MNHEY and SVGEGT. The CDR3 has 16 residues. The DNA of the CDR3 is TGTGCCAGCAGTCTACTAGCGGGGGGTTCGTCCGGGGAGCTGTTTTTT. This encodes CASSLLAGGSSGELFF.

This clone was seen once. The rearrangement joins TRBV5-4 to TRBJ1-2; the D is unclear. V lost 0 bases, J lost 1 base, and 7 bases lay in between. From germline, CDR1 is SGHNT and CDR2 YYREEE (reference sequence). The CDR3 runs to 14 residues. CDR3 in amino acids: CASSLDGGNYGYTF. CDR3 nucleotides: TGTGCCAGCAGCTTGGATGGCGGTAACTATGGCTACACCTTC.

The chain uses TRBV7-2 and TRBJ1-1, with 7 bases that match TRBD1. V was pared by 5 bases and J by 4 bases, with 16 bases of the junction left unmatched. This CDR3 is built from 17 residues. CDR1 is SGHTA and CDR2 is FQGNSA in the germline V gene. CDR3 loop: CASSGRQGSVWGTEAFF. The CDR3 bases are TGTGCCAGCAGCGGACGACAGGGATCGGTCTGGGGCACTGAAGCTTTCTTT.

This sequence joins TRBV28 and TRBJ1-2; no clear D gene. V was trimmed by 8 bases and J by 8 bases, leaving 12 bases between them. Germline V CDR1 and CDR2: MDHEN, SYDVKM. The CDR3 has 11 amino acids. CDR3 nucleotide sequence: TGTGCCAGCGGATCCAGCGGAGGCTACACCTTC. Protein: CASGSSGGYTF.

The V call is TRBV28, the J call TRBJ1-2; TRBD1 aligns across 11 bases. Germline CDR1 MDHEN, CDR2 SYDVKM. V shed 7 bases, J shed 5 bases, and the junction held 6 bases outside the gene matches. The CDR3 length is 14 residues. The CDR3 DNA is TGTGCCAGCACTTCGGGACAGGGGGTGTATGGCTACACCTTC. Its protein product is CASTSGQGVYGYTF.

The chain uses TRBV19 and TRBJ2-3; maybe TRBD1 (5 bases). CDR3 length: 16 residues. The germline V gene encodes CDR1 LNHDA and CDR2 SQIVND (reference sequence). V shed 5 bases and J shed 2 bases, with 17 bases lying between them. In DNA, the CDR3 is TGTGCCAGTAGTCTCTGGGATTCAGGGTCCACAGATACGCAGTATTTT. Translated: CASSLWDSGSTDTQYF.

This rearrangement joins TRBV4-2 to TRBJ2-5, with D perhaps TRBD2 (6 bases). V was cut by 3 bases and J by 4 bases, with 15 bases left in between. Germline V gene data show CDR1 as LGHNA and CDR2 as YNFKEQ. The CDR3 extends over 15 amino acids. CDR3 protein: CASSQGVAGRETQYF. The CDR3 region has the DNA TGTGCCAGCAGCCAGGGAGTGGCGGGAAGAGAGACCCAGTACTTC.